Each of the 31 T cell receptor beta chains below was sequenced from the same sample in a study of long-term antiretroviral therapy in people with HIV. Survey-level immunoSEQ v3.0 assays were run. Sequenced by immunoSEQ multiplex PCR; TCRdb stores in-frame clones only, minus some. The sample holds 20,000 or so clones; roughly 90% are singletons and the top ten take 3.5% to 4.5%. The sequences come from unsorted PBMCs, collected 2.1 years after starting antiretroviral therapy. The receptors shown here come from a man between 18 and 29 years old with HIV.

This clone was recorded a few times. The chain employs TRBV5-4 and TRBJ2-7, with TRBD1 identical over 7 bases. The CDR3 totals 14 residues. With 2 bases clipped from V and 2 bases from J, the junction kept 4 bases outside the gene matches. Germline V gives CDR1 SGHNT, CDR2 YYREEE (reference sequence). The CDR3 spells CASSFGTVTYEQYF. For the CDR3, the DNA is TGTGCCAGCAGCTTCGGGACAGTGACCTACGAGCAGTACTTC.

The table lists this clone with a count of one. CDR3 sequence reads: CASRPGQGAYYGYTF. Written as DNA, the CDR3 is TGTGCCAGCAGACCCGGACAGGGGGCATACTATGGCTACACCTTC. The rearrangement uses TRBV6-4 and TRBJ1-2; 11 bases map to TRBD1. The V and J ends lost 6 bases and 3 bases, in that order; junction bases with no gene match: 6. The CDR3 extends over 15 amino acids. In germline, CDR1 is MRHNA, CDR2 SNTAGT.

Worth noting for this clone: At one end the junction does not follow the germline gene, possibly because of a read error. The gene calls are TRBV7-7 and TRBJ2-1, with 7 bases lining up with TRBD1. The CDR3 has 13 residues. Germline V gene lookup returns CDR1 SSHAT and CDR2 FNYEAQ (reference sequence). The CDR3 sequence: CASSSDRETEQFF. CDR3 sequence (DNA): TGTGCTAGCAGTTCCGACAGGGAGACTGAGCAGTTCTTC. The full variable domain, completed using reference TRBV7-7 and TRBJ2-1, is GAGVSQSPRYKVTKRGQDVTLRCDPISSHATLYWYQQALGQGPEFLTYFNYEAQPDKSGLPSDRFSAERPEGSISTLTIQRTEQRDSAMYRCASSSDRETEQFFGPGTRLTVL.

V is TRBV13 and J is TRBJ2-7, with D uncertain. Trimming cost V 5 bases and J 2 bases, with 16 bases left between them. The CDR3 sequence is 15 residues long. CDR1 PRHDT and CDR2 FYEKMQ come from the germline V gene (reference sequence). DNA for the CDR3: TGTGCCAGCAGCCAAGACAAGGAATTCCCCTACGAGCAGTACTTC. This gives the protein CASSQDKEFPYEQYF. The full variable domain, in which reference TRBV13 and TRBJ2-7 provide the parts outside the CDR3, is AAGVIQSPRHLIKEKRETATLKCYPIPRHDTVYWYQQGPGQDPQFLISFYEKMQSDKGSIPDRFSAQQFSDYHSELNMSSLELGDSALYFCASSQDKEFPYEQYFGPGTRLTVT.

The V gene is TRBV5-1, the J gene TRBJ1-5; D not resolved. Trimming stripped 1 base from V and 10 bases from J, with 3 bases between. The CDR3 is made up of 10 amino acids. CDR1 is SGHRS and CDR2 is YFSETQ in the germline V gene. The CDR3 DNA follows: TGCGCCAGCAGCTTGAGCCCCCAGCATTTT. It specifies CASSLSPQHF.

This clone turned up a few times. The chain is built from TRBV5-1 and TRBJ2-7; 7 bases match TRBD1. The CDR3 sequence is 14 residues long. V gave up 5 bases and J gave up 1 base; unmatched junction bases: 6. From germline, CDR1 is SGHRS and CDR2 YFSETQ. CDR3 sequence reads: CASSPDRTSYEQYF. CDR3 DNA sequence: TGCGCCAGCAGTCCGGACAGGACATCCTACGAGCAGTACTTC.

The rearrangement uses TRBV6-6 and TRBJ1-2; no clear D gene. Germline V gives CDR1 MNHNY, CDR2 SVGAGI (reference sequence). V lost 2 bases and J 8 bases, leaving 6 bases between the germline ends. The CDR3 is made up of 11 amino acids. The CDR3 sequence is CASSYQAGYTF. DNA of the CDR3: TGTGCCAGCAGTTACCAGGCCGGCTACACCTTC.

The chain is built from TRBV5-1 and TRBJ2-2, with unresolved D. Germline values: CDR1 SGHRS, CDR2 YFSETQ. V was shortened by 4 bases and J by 1 base, with 5 bases between the two germline ends. This CDR3 contains 13 residues. The chain's CDR3 is CASSPGNTGELFF. DNA for the CDR3: TGCGCCAGCAGCCCAGGGAACACCGGGGAGCTGTTTTTT.

The chain has TRBV7-9 and TRBJ2-1; D ambiguous. Per germline, CDR1 SEHNR and CDR2 FQNEAQ (reference sequence). V lost 0 bases, J lost 8 bases, and 8 bases lay in between. The CDR3 sequence is 13 residues long. CDR3 protein: CASSLALRDEQFF. The CDR3 coding sequence is TGTGCCAGCAGCTTAGCGTTACGGGATGAGCAGTTCTTC.

The rearrangement uses TRBV2 and TRBJ1-3, with 7 bases identical to TRBD1. V dropped 3 bases and J dropped 4; count of bases not matched to a gene: 9. Germline V CDR1 and CDR2: SNHLY, FYNNEI. The CDR3 has 16 amino acids. The CDR3 coding sequence is TGTGCCAGCAGTGACCGACAGGGTTTAGTCGGAAACACCATATATTTT. Residues: CASSDRQGLVGNTIYF.

The chain combines TRBV2 with TRBJ1-4, with 10 positions matching TRBD1. CDR3 size: 16 residues. V shed 3 bases and J 8 bases; nucleotides not matched to a gene: 9. Germline-derived CDR1 and CDR2 are SNHLY and FYNNEI. The CDR3 sequence: CASSEATGGAREKLFF. DNA for the CDR3: TGTGCCAGCAGTGAGGCGACAGGGGGCGCCCGGGAAAAACTGTTTTTT.

The CDR3 protein is CSVEESVPGWGYTF. CDR3 sequence (DNA): TGCAGCGTTGAAGAGTCGGTGCCCGGATGGGGCTACACCTTC. The rearrangement links TRBV29-1 to TRBJ1-2; D unclear. The CDR3 extends over 14 amino acids. Germline CDR1 and CDR2: SQVTM and ANQGSEA. The germline V and J ends were trimmed by 0 bases and 8 bases, with 16 bases remaining between them.

The chain recombines TRBV9 with TRBJ2-3, with 11 positions matching TRBD2. The V gene's germline CDR1 is SGDLS and CDR2 YYNGEE. V shed 3 bases, J shed 3 bases, and the junction held 15 bases outside the gene matches. This CDR3 spans 19 amino acids. CDR3: CASSADRALAGVETDTQYF. The CDR3 DNA follows: TGTGCCAGCAGCGCCGACCGGGCACTAGCGGGAGTAGAGACAGATACGCAGTATTTT. The full variable domain, rest sourced from reference TRBV9 and TRBJ2-3, is DSGVTQTPKHLITATGQRVTLRCSPRSGDLSVYWYQQSLDQGLQFLIQYYNGEERAKGNILERFSAQQFPDLHSELNLSSLELGDSALYFCASSADRALAGVETDTQYFGPGTRLTVL.

The CDR3 nucleotides are TGTGCCTGGAGTGAAGGGACCTATGGCTACACCTTC. It translates to CAWSEGTYGYTF. The chain is built from TRBV30 and TRBJ1-2, with TRBD1 as a possible D gene (5 bases). The CDR3 runs to 12 residues. The V end was cut by 1 base, the J end by 4 bases, with 7 bases between. Per germline, CDR1 GTSNPN and CDR2 SVGIG (reference sequence).

This rearrangement joins TRBV18 to TRBJ1-2, with TRBD1 matching over 10 bases. Trimming cost V 3 bases and J 4 bases; bases outside gene matches: 14. Per the germline V gene, CDR1 is KGHSH and CDR2 is LQKENI. The CDR3 totals 18 residues. In DNA, the CDR3 is TGTGCCAGCTCACCGCCGGGAGGGGCCCGGGACAGGGGCTATGGCTACACCTTC. The encoded protein is CASSPPGGARDRGYGYTF.

V is TRBV28 and J is TRBJ2-1; 9 nucleotides line up with TRBD1. The CDR3 contains 14 residues. The V gene's germline CDR1 is MDHEN and CDR2 SYDVKM. J was trimmed by 3 bases and V by 6 bases; bases with no gene match: 3. CDR3 in DNA: TGTGCCAGCAGAAGGACAGGGGACTACAATGAGCAGTTCTTC. It yields the protein CASRRTGDYNEQFF.

J is TRBJ2-7 and V is TRBV18, with TRBD1 matching over 10 bases. J lost 3 bases, V lost 6 bases, and 8 bases had no gene match. The length of the CDR3 is 15 residues. Looked up from germline, CDR1 is KGHSH and CDR2 is LQKENI. This CDR3 reads CASSHPGQGFYEQYF. The CDR3 DNA is TGTGCCAGCTCCCACCCGGGACAGGGGTTCTACGAGCAGTACTTC.

The chain carries TRBV18 and TRBJ2-2, with 8 bases identical to TRBD1. V shed 4 bases, J shed 7 bases, and the junction held 17 bases outside the gene matches. CDR1 KGHSH and CDR2 LQKENI come from the germline V gene. CDR3 length equals 18 residues. The CDR3 DNA follows: TGTGCCAGCTCACACCAGATCGACAGGGGCCGCAGGAGCGGGGAGCTGTTTTTT. Amino acids: CASSHQIDRGRRSGELFF.

This chain links TRBV7-9 with TRBJ1-5; a weak D match, TRBD1 (5 bases). The CDR3 consists of 15 residues. The germline V gene has CDR1 SEHNR and CDR2 FQNEAQ (reference sequence). Trimming left V 6 bases short and J 0 bases short, with 12 bases between. The DNA of the CDR3 is TGTGCCAGCAGTTCCCCCGGGGCTAGCAATCAGCCCCAGCATTTT. Translating it yields CASSSPGASNQPQHF.

CDR3 protein: CASSSSLQGSNTEAFF. CDR3 bases: TGTGCCAGCAGCTCATCCCTCCAGGGGTCTAACACTGAAGCTTTCTTT. V gene TRBV13 combines with J gene TRBJ1-1, with D possibly being TRBD1 (6 bases). The V gene's germline CDR1 is PRHDT and CDR2 FYEKMQ (reference sequence). The CDR3 is 16 residues long. V lost 4 bases and J lost 2, with 17 bases in between.

The chain recombines TRBV4-2 with TRBJ2-5, with 8 nucleotides matching TRBD2. CDR3 length: 17 amino acids. V lost 0 bases and J lost 6; bases outside the gene matches: 12. Germline CDR1 is LGHNA and CDR2 is YNFKEQ. The CDR3: CASSQDQRGPPWQTQYF. As DNA, the CDR3 is TGTGCCAGCAGCCAAGATCAGCGGGGGCCTCCTTGGCAGACCCAGTACTTC.

This clone was seen more than once but under ten times. V gene TRBV19 combines with J gene TRBJ1-6, with TRBD1 matching over 7 bases. The CDR3 contains 14 residues. Germline V gives CDR1 LNHDA, CDR2 SQIVND (reference sequence). The ends lost 7 bases at V and 3 bases at J; junction bases unmatched: 3. The CDR3 nucleotides read TGTGCCAGTATGACAGGGCTCTATAATTCACCCCTCCACTTT. This sequence encodes CASMTGLYNSPLHF.

DNA of the CDR3: TGTGCCAGCAGCCTCACGGGTACGAACACTGAAGCTTTCTTT. Translation gives CASSLTGTNTEAFF. The J gene is TRBJ1-1, the V gene TRBV7-8; D unclear. V gave up 5 bases and J gave up 1 base, with 11 bases separating them. CDR3 length equals 14 residues. Germline CDR1 is SGHVS and CDR2 is FQNEAQ.

The V gene is TRBV2, the J gene TRBJ2-7; possible D gene TRBD2, 6 bases. The V and J ends lost 6 bases and 3 bases respectively, with 18 bases between them. The CDR3 runs 15 residues. CDR1 and CDR2 (germline): SNHLY, FYNNEI. In DNA form, the CDR3 reads TGTGCCAGCAGGGAGGGCCCTGTTAGCGGCTACGAGCAGTACTTC. Protein product: CASREGPVSGYEQYF.

The CDR3 spells CASSPGPSHQPQHF. As DNA, the CDR3 is TGTGCCAGCAGCCCGGGGCCTTCCCATCAGCCCCAGCATTTT. The genes are TRBV9 and TRBJ1-5; the D gene is possibly TRBD1 (5 bases). Looked up from germline, CDR1 is SGDLS and CDR2 is YYNGEE. There are 14 residues in the CDR3. Trimming took off 4 bases at V and 5 bases at J, with 13 bases between the two ends.

This sequence joins TRBV6-6 and TRBJ2-2; D is undetermined. Germline CDR1 and CDR2: MNHNY and SVGAGI (reference sequence). CDR3 length: 15 amino acids. V was clipped by 7 bases and J by 3 bases, with 15 bases between them. The CDR3 loop is CASTEGILDTGELFF. DNA for the CDR3: TGTGCCAGCACCGAAGGGATATTGGACACCGGGGAGCTGTTTTTT.

The rearrangement links TRBV27 to TRBJ1-5, with a possible D match to TRBD1 (5 bases). With 6 bases removed from V and 0 bases from J, the gap between germline ends came to 18 bases. The CDR3 length is 17 residues. CDR1 and CDR2 from the germline V gene are MNHEY and SMNVEV (reference sequence). CDR3 amino acids: CASRPPGPTLSNQPQHF. CDR3 sequence (DNA): TGTGCCAGCAGACCTCCGGGACCAACTCTTAGCAATCAGCCCCAGCATTTT.

The genes are TRBV19 and TRBJ1-1, with D unresolved. The CDR3 totals 13 residues. The V and J ends lost 5 bases and 3 bases respectively, with 10 bases between them. The germline V gene encodes CDR1 LNHDA and CDR2 SQIVND (reference sequence). The CDR3 coding sequence is TGTGCCAGTAGTTTGGCGAGCTACACTGAAGCTTTCTTT. Translating gives CASSLASYTEAFF.

This clone was detected a few times. The chain uses TRBV4-1 and TRBJ2-7; 7 bases line up with TRBD2. Germline V lookup: CDR1 MGHRA, CDR2 YSYEKL. V shed 3 bases and J 6 bases; nucleotides not matched to a gene: 20. The CDR3 spans 18 residues. CDR3 DNA: TGCGCCAGCAGCCATCCCGAGGCACCAAACCGGGACTACCGCGAGCAGTACTTC. This encodes CASSHPEAPNRDYREQYF.

The chain links TRBV6-5 to TRBJ2-2; D may be TRBD2 (5 bases). Trimming removed 8 bases at V and 4 bases at J, with 17 bases between. This CDR3 is built from 15 residues. Looked up from germline, CDR1 is MNHEY and CDR2 is SVGAGI. The CDR3 spells CASGLGGGSTGELFF. DNA of the CDR3: TGTGCCAGCGGCCTTGGAGGAGGCTCCACCGGGGAGCTGTTTTTT.

V usage is TRBV6-5 and J usage is TRBJ1-3; TRBD1 might be the D (6 bases). Germline-derived CDR1 and CDR2 are MNHEY and SVGAGI. This CDR3 is 13 amino acids long. The ends were cut back, 6 bases at V and 3 bases at J, with 9 bases in the middle. The CDR3 loop reads CASSRTVGNTIYF. The CDR3, as DNA: TGTGCCAGCAGCCGGACAGTTGGAAACACCATATATTTT.